The text below deals with one TCR beta chain. The antigen it recognizes is unknown. Per-nucleotide qualities are absent, and no much larger clonotype sits a single base away. This entry belongs to a study of OX40 agonist ivuxolimab in advanced cancers. Context from the whole study: Ivuxolimab, which targeted the costimulatory receptor OX40 (CD134), was an agonistic, fully human IgG2 monoclonal antibody. Intravenous ivuxolimab was administered to patients every 2 weeks at six dose levels: 0.01, 0.1, 0.3, 1.5, 3 and 10 mg/kg. Among the roughly 50 dose-escalation patients, approximately 20 had hepatocellular carcinoma, roughly 15 melanoma, 9 renal cell carcinoma and 9 head and neck cancer. The dose-escalation cohort was about 86% male with a mean age of approximately 60 years, ranging from 23 to 79. Prior anti-PD-1, anti-PD-L1 or anti-CTLA-4 therapy was permitted, and checkpoint inhibitors had been received by about 36% of dose-escalation patients. Three dose-escalation patients achieved partial responses, one with hepatocellular carcinoma and two with cutaneous melanoma. Peripheral TCRbeta sequencing aimed to test whether ivuxolimab altered TCR sequence diversity and caused clonal T-cell expansion. The paper covers the monotherapy dose-escalation part of the phase I ivuxolimab trial, which included N of about 50 patients.

For sequencing of the TCRbeta CDR3 region, genomic DNA was extracted from the sorted cells. The immunoSEQ Assay was used to sequence the TCRbeta CDR3 regions. TCRdb took over this immuneACCESS table, retaining in-frame rearrangements with V and J assigned. Such tables are incomplete; in checked studies, under half of the missing clones stem from an unresolved V gene, and the remainder is unexplained. The sample yields roughly 58,000 clones; about 85% were counted once. About 2.7% of the sample is taken by the ten largest. The CDR3 covers 15 residues, taking in both the cysteine and the phenylalanine. CDR3 DNA only is kept here, 45 bases in frame from base 1. The V and J ends are trimmed by 4 bases and 10 bases, leaving 22 bases between them. CDR1 and CDR2 were assigned from the germline V gene as SGHTA and FQGTGA. Broader findings and caveats from the paper: After ivuxolimab, expanded clones were on average more numerous among CD8+ T cells than among CD4+ T cells. Low levels of normalized T-cell clonal expansion were also seen in some nonresponding patients. Partial responders in the 0.1-3.0 mg/kg groups had among the lowest normalized peripheral clonal expansion, especially among CD8+ T cells. At doses of 0.1 to 3.0 mg/kg, clonal expansion of both CD4+ and CD8+ blood T cells was observed from baseline to week 6. The antigen specificity of the clonally expanded peripheral T cells was not determined.

Patients with a history of autoimmune disease or receiving systemic immunosuppression were excluded from the trial. Peripheral blood for TCR sequencing was collected from all dose cohorts at baseline, on cycle 4 day 1, and on cycle 7 day 1. Samples were obtained from an open-label, multicenter, first-in-human phase I dose-escalation trial of ivuxolimab. Adults with locally advanced or metastatic melanoma, renal cell, hepatocellular, or head and neck squamous cell carcinoma were enrolled in the trial. Before TCR sequencing, CD4+ T cells and CD8+ T cells were sorted from peripheral blood as separate populations.

The receptor's source is an adult with an advanced solid tumor such as melanoma, head and neck, liver or kidney cancer. Here the chain combines TRBV7-3 and TRBJ1-1, and TRBD1 may be the D gene, going by 6 matching bases. The sequences come from CD4+ or CD8+ T cells sorted from blood, collected in a trial of the OX40 agonist ivuxolimab. The CDR3 region: CASSSELGGASRAFF. DNA sequence: TGTGCCAGCAGCTCAGAATTGGGGGGCGCATCCCGAGCTTTCTTT.